Each of the 12 T cell receptor beta chains below was sequenced from the same sample in a study of CD8 T cells in ankylosing spondylitis. TCRdb analysed the 5' RACE reads with MiXCR anew, one entry per CDR3 protein. The sample records 130,000 to 150,000 distinct CDR3 sequences, about 8% being singletons. Sequenced sample: synovial fluid, either unsorted or a sorted T cell fraction (not recorded which). The receptor source for this set is a male donor with ankylosing spondylitis.

V gene TRBV7-2 combines with J gene TRBJ1-1; D not certain. Deletions cut 8 bases from V and 1 base from J, with 11 bases between. The CDR3 covers 13 residues. Germline V lookup: CDR1 SGHTA, CDR2 FQGNSA. The CDR3 DNA sequence: TGTGCCAGCGGGCGGACGACGAACACTGAAGCTTTCTTT. Translation: CASGRTTNTEAFF.

V is TRBV11-2 and J is TRBJ2-7; the D gene is possibly TRBD2 (6 bases). Between the trimmed V and J ends, which lost 1 base and 2 bases, there was a span of 9 bases. This CDR3 is built from 14 residues. From germline, CDR1 is SGHAT and CDR2 FQNNGV. This chain's CDR3 is CASSLGAGTYEQYF. CDR3 DNA: TGTGCCAGCAGCTTAGGGGCGGGAACCTACGAGCAGTACTTC.

The chain is built from TRBV6-1 and TRBJ1-2; D call uncertain. The CDR3 has 15 amino acids. V gave up 4 bases and J gave up 4 bases, with 16 bases separating them. Germline V gives CDR1 MNHNS, CDR2 SASEGT. The CDR3 sequence is CASSGSHALGYGYTF. CDR3 DNA: TGTGCCAGCAGTGGGTCCCACGCCCTGGGCTATGGCTACACCTTC.

This clonotype has ten or more counts. The chain is built from TRBV7-2 and TRBJ1-1, with D possibly matching TRBD1 (6 bases). Trimming shortened V by 8 bases and J by 0 bases, and 16 bases separated the two germline ends. The CDR3 is 15 residues long. Germline V gene sequence: CDR1 SGHTA, CDR2 FQGNSA. CDR3 sequence: CASPAGDIMNTEAFF. The CDR3 DNA follows: TGTGCCAGCCCGGCAGGGGATATCATGAACACTGAAGCTTTCTTT.

In its sample, this clonotype was seen a few times. This chain links TRBV19 with TRBJ1-4; no clear D gene. The CDR3 consists of 14 residues. Trimming left V 6 bases short and J 5 bases short, with 13 bases between. Germline V gene sequence: CDR1 LNHDA, CDR2 SQIVND (reference sequence). In nucleotides, the CDR3 is TGTGCCAGTAGATCGGCAGACGTCAATGAAAAACTGTTTTTT. Amino acid sequence: CASRSADVNEKLFF.

This chain uses TRBV5-4 with TRBJ2-3; D is perhaps TRBD1 (5 bases). Germline CDR1 is SGHNT and CDR2 is YYREEE (reference sequence). V was cut by 4 bases and J by 0 bases, with 12 bases left in between. The CDR3 runs to 15 residues. The CDR3 sequence is CASSRQSSSTDTQYF. CDR3 nucleotide sequence: TGTGCCAGCAGCCGACAGAGTTCTAGCACAGATACGCAGTATTTT.

CDR3 bases: TGCAGTGCTGTCCCCCAGGGACTGAACTCTGGAAACACCATATATTTT. Protein product: CSAVPQGLNSGNTIYF. This rearrangement joins TRBV20-1 to TRBJ1-3, with a possible D match to TRBD1 (5 bases). The germline V gene has CDR1 DFQATT and CDR2 SNEGSKA (reference sequence). The CDR3 covers 16 residues. Trimming cost V 5 bases and J 0 bases, with 17 bases left between them.

This chain connects TRBV15 to TRBJ2-3; 8 bases fit TRBD2. Looked up from germline, CDR1 is LNHNV and CDR2 is YYDKDF (reference sequence). The CDR3 consists of 15 residues. Unmatched junction bases numbered 4, after V lost 4 bases and J lost 1 base. Here the CDR3 reads CATSTKTSGTDTQYF. The CDR3 nucleotides read TGTGCCACCAGCACCAAGACTAGCGGCACAGATACGCAGTATTTT.

The sample holds a few counts of this clonotype. This chain joins TRBV7-2 and TRBJ1-2, with D hard to call. Germline values: CDR1 SGHTA, CDR2 FQGNSA. This CDR3 is built from 13 residues. The V end lost 5 bases, the J end lost 4 bases, and 11 bases lay between the germline ends. The CDR3 coding sequence is TGTGCCAGCAGCGTCCCAGGAACCTATGGCTACACCTTC. Translated, it gives CASSVPGTYGYTF. Variable domain in full (rest from reference TRBV7-2 and TRBJ1-2): GAGVSQSPSNKVTEKGKDVELRCDPISGHTALYWYRQSLGQGLEFLIYFQGNSAPDKSGLPSDRFSAERTGGSVSTLTIQRTQQEDSAVYLCASSVPGTYGYTFGSGTRLTVV.

This clonotype was recorded many times. This chain uses TRBV5-6 with TRBJ2-2; 9 bases agree with TRBD2. CDR3 length: 16 amino acids. CDR1 is SGHDT and CDR2 is YYEEEE in the germline V gene. J lost 1 base, V lost 4 bases, and 5 bases had no gene match. DNA for the CDR3: TGTGCCAGCAGCCTAGGACTAGCGAGGAACACCGGGGAGCTGTTTTTT. This gives the protein CASSLGLARNTGELFF.

This clonotype was seen repeatedly, ten times or more. This chain uses TRBV6-1 with TRBJ1-1, with D unclear. V lost 6 bases and J lost 4, with 18 bases in between. Germline CDR1 is MNHNS and CDR2 is SASEGT. The CDR3 sequence is 15 residues long. CDR3 amino acids: CASSLLTIRRTEAFF. The CDR3 DNA reads as TGTGCCAGCAGCCTCCTGACCATCCGGCGCACTGAAGCTTTCTTT.

This chain uses TRBV18 with TRBJ1-1; 8 bases map to TRBD1. J lost 3 bases, V lost 0 bases, and 9 bases had no gene match. This CDR3 is built from 17 residues. Looked up from germline, CDR1 is KGHSH and CDR2 is LQKENI. The chain's CDR3 is CASSPPRSTGADTEAFF. The CDR3 bases are TGTGCCAGCTCACCACCAAGGTCGACAGGGGCGGACACTGAAGCTTTCTTT.